A selection of T cell receptor beta chains follows, all from one sample in a study of vaccination and CD4 T cells after COVID-19. These receptors have no known antigen. TCRdb reprocessed the PCR reads with MiXCR, giving one entry per CDR3 protein. Among 5,000 or so distinct CDR3 sequences listed, 40% to 50% were seen once. The sequencing here drew on CD4+ T cells from blood, cultured in vitro, taken after SARS-CoV-2 vaccination. These receptors originate from a human donor who had recovered from COVID-19. Each CDR3 is given with its conserved first and last residue. D genes are given only for firm matches. Not all rows give a size; the values are once, few, many and, for expanded clones, a class.

d_call: .
v_call: TRBV19
j_call: TRBJ1-3
clone_size: .
cdr3_nt: TGTGCCAGTAGTCTCGGGGTGAGGTCTGGAAACACCATATATTTT
cdr3_aa: CASSLGVRSGNTIYF

d_call: TRBD1
v_call: TRBV6-1
j_call: TRBJ1-2
clone_size: few
cdr3_nt: TGTGCCGCCAATACCGGGACAGGGGCGGGTTCGAATGGCTACACCTTC
cdr3_aa: CAANTGTGAGSNGYTF

d_call: TRBD2
v_call: TRBV18
j_call: TRBJ2-5
clone_size: once
cdr3_nt: TGTGCCAGCTCACCGGGAGCGGGAGGCGCCCAAGAGACCCAGTACTTC
cdr3_aa: CASSPGAGGAQETQYF

d_call: .
v_call: TRBV28
j_call: TRBJ1-2
clone_size: .
cdr3_nt: TGTGCCAGCAGTTTACCCGGGCTCCGGGCCGGCTACACCTTC
cdr3_aa: CASSLPGLRAGYTF

d_call: TRBD2
v_call: TRBV20-1
j_call: TRBJ2-3
clone_size: .
cdr3_nt: TGCAGTGCTAGAGTACCCCCCCAAGCGGGACTAGCGGGAGGCGACCCGTACAGCACAGATACGCAGTATTTT
cdr3_aa: CSARVPPQAGLAGGDPYSTDTQYF

d_call: .
v_call: TRBV6-5
j_call: TRBJ1-1
clone_size: few
cdr3_nt: TGTGCCAGCAGTTACGAGGGGTGGAGCACTGAAGCTTTCTTT
cdr3_aa: CASSYEGWSTEAFF

d_call: .
v_call: TRBV4-3
j_call: TRBJ2-2
clone_size: .
cdr3_nt: TGCGCCAGCAGCCAAGTTTTGGGCTACACCGGGGAGCTGTTTTTT
cdr3_aa: CASSQVLGYTGELFF

d_call: .
v_call: TRBV10-3
j_call: TRBJ1-1
clone_size: .
cdr3_nt: TGTGCCATCAGTGAGCGGGTTAGTGCTGAAGCTTTCTTT
cdr3_aa: CAISERVSAEAFF

d_call: TRBD1
v_call: TRBV28
j_call: TRBJ1-2
clone_size: .
cdr3_nt: TGTGCCAGCAGTTTGGCCCTGAGGACAGGGGTATATGGCTACACCTTC
cdr3_aa: CASSLALRTGVYGYTF

d_call: TRBD1
v_call: TRBV15
j_call: TRBJ1-5
clone_size: .
cdr3_nt: TGTGCCACCAGCAGAGATTTTGGGACAGGGAATCAGCCCCAGCATTTT
cdr3_aa: CATSRDFGTGNQPQHF

d_call: TRBD2
v_call: TRBV20-1
j_call: TRBJ2-3
clone_size: few
cdr3_nt: TGCAGTGCCGGGACTAGCGGGAAGGAAGATACGCAGTATTTT
cdr3_aa: CSAGTSGKEDTQYF

d_call: TRBD1
v_call: TRBV6-5
j_call: TRBJ2-5
clone_size: .
cdr3_nt: TGTGCCAGCAGTTATGAGGGGGCGGAGGAGACCCAGTACTTC
cdr3_aa: CASSYEGAEETQYF

d_call: .
v_call: TRBV24-1
j_call: TRBJ2-5
clone_size: few
cdr3_nt: TGTGCCACCAGTGATCACCCTCAGGGACCCGGCCAAGAGACCCAGTACTTC
cdr3_aa: CATSDHPQGPGQETQYF

d_call: .
v_call: TRBV7-9
j_call: TRBJ2-7
clone_size: .
cdr3_nt: TGTGCCAGCAGCCAAGAATGGGGAGAGCAGTACTTC
cdr3_aa: CASSQEWGEQYF

d_call: .
v_call: TRBV18
j_call: TRBJ2-2
clone_size: .
cdr3_nt: TGTGCCAGCTCGTTGAACACCGGGGAGCTGTTTTTT
cdr3_aa: CASSLNTGELFF

d_call: TRBD1
v_call: TRBV27
j_call: TRBJ2-1
clone_size: .
cdr3_nt: TGTGCCAGCAGTTTAATCCGAAGGGGGCCCTACAATGAGCAGTTCTTC
cdr3_aa: CASSLIRRGPYNEQFF

d_call: .
v_call: TRBV4-1
j_call: TRBJ2-6
clone_size: .
cdr3_nt: TGCGCCAGCAGCCACCCGATCCCTTACTCTGGGGCCAACGTCCTGACTTTC
cdr3_aa: CASSHPIPYSGANVLTF

d_call: .
v_call: TRBV27
j_call: TRBJ2-7
clone_size: .
cdr3_nt: TGTGCCAGCAGGCCCAGGGGTTCCTACGAGCAGTACTTC
cdr3_aa: CASRPRGSYEQYF

d_call: TRBD1
v_call: TRBV27
j_call: TRBJ2-1
clone_size: .
cdr3_nt: TGTGCCAGCAGCCTAGGACAGGGTGCGTTCTATGAGCAGTTCTTC
cdr3_aa: CASSLGQGAFYEQFF

d_call: .
v_call: TRBV7-2
j_call: TRBJ2-7
clone_size: .
cdr3_nt: TGTGCCAGCAGCTTAGGAAGAGGCAGGGGTCTGAGCGAGCAGTACTTC
cdr3_aa: CASSLGRGRGLSEQYF

d_call: .
v_call: TRBV10-3
j_call: TRBJ2-3
clone_size: few
cdr3_nt: TGTGCCATCAGTGGAGCGGGTGGCACAGATACGCAGTATTTT
cdr3_aa: CAISGAGGTDTQYF

d_call: .
v_call: TRBV7-9
j_call: TRBJ2-4
clone_size: .
cdr3_nt: TGTGCCAGCACCCCAGGGACTTTCAGGGGTAGGCCCAAAAACATTCAGTACTTC
cdr3_aa: CASTPGTFRGRPKNIQYF

d_call: TRBD1
v_call: TRBV7-2
j_call: TRBJ2-7
clone_size: .
cdr3_nt: TGTGCCAGCAGCTTAGCACAGGGGAACTACGAGCAGTACTTC
cdr3_aa: CASSLAQGNYEQYF

d_call: .
v_call: TRBV20-1
j_call: TRBJ2-1
clone_size: few
cdr3_nt: TGCAGTGCTCAACCCTTCAGGGGTGCGGGATCCTACAATGAGCAGTTCTTC
cdr3_aa: CSAQPFRGAGSYNEQFF

d_call: TRBD1
v_call: TRBV27
j_call: TRBJ1-4
clone_size: .
cdr3_nt: TGTGCCAGCAGTACAGTCCCCCCAGGGGGTAATGAAAAACTGTTTTTT
cdr3_aa: CASSTVPPGGNEKLFF

d_call: TRBD1
v_call: TRBV5-4
j_call: TRBJ1-2
clone_size: few
cdr3_nt: TGTGCCAGCAGCTTACAGGGGGGAGACTATGGCTACACCTTC
cdr3_aa: CASSLQGGDYGYTF

d_call: .
v_call: TRBV7-2
j_call: TRBJ2-6
clone_size: .
cdr3_nt: TGTGCCAGCTCCCGGGACTCTGGGGCCAACGTCCTGACTTTC
cdr3_aa: CASSRDSGANVLTF

d_call: .
v_call: TRBV7-8
j_call: TRBJ2-1
clone_size: once
cdr3_nt: TGTGCCAGCAGCTTAGGGTTGGTCGGCGACCGCTCCTACAATGAGCAGTTCTTC
cdr3_aa: CASSLGLVGDRSYNEQFF

d_call: TRBD1
v_call: TRBV28
j_call: TRBJ1-5
clone_size: few
cdr3_nt: TGTGCCAGCAGTGGCGACAGGGCGAGCAATCAGCCCCAGCATTTT
cdr3_aa: CASSGDRASNQPQHF

d_call: .
v_call: TRBV6-2/TRBV6-3
j_call: TRBJ1-5
clone_size: few
cdr3_nt: TGTGCCAGCACAAGAGGGGGGGCGAGAAGCAATCAGCCCCAGCATTTT
cdr3_aa: CASTRGGARSNQPQHF

d_call: TRBD2
v_call: TRBV6-5
j_call: TRBJ2-3
clone_size: .
cdr3_nt: TGTGCCAGCAGTTACTCTCCGGGGGGGGGAACAGATACGCAGTATTTT
cdr3_aa: CASSYSPGGGTDTQYF

d_call: TRBD2
v_call: TRBV20-1
j_call: TRBJ2-4
clone_size: .
cdr3_nt: TGCAGTGCTAGAGACGGGGGACTAGCAGCCAAAAACATTCAGTACTTC
cdr3_aa: CSARDGGLAAKNIQYF

d_call: .
v_call: TRBV6-2/TRBV6-3
j_call: TRBJ1-2
clone_size: hyperexpanded
cdr3_nt: TGTGCCAGCAGTCCAGGGTCTGGGAACTATGGCTACACCTTC
cdr3_aa: CASSPGSGNYGYTF

d_call: .
v_call: TRBV27
j_call: TRBJ2-7
clone_size: few
cdr3_nt: TGTGCCAGCACCTCGGCTGAGCAGTACTTC
cdr3_aa: CASTSAEQYF

d_call: .
v_call: TRBV7-2
j_call: TRBJ1-3
clone_size: few
cdr3_nt: TGTGCCAGCACCCAAACGGCAGGGTGGGGAAACACCATATATTTT
cdr3_aa: CASTQTAGWGNTIYF

d_call: .
v_call: TRBV7-8
j_call: TRBJ2-7
clone_size: .
cdr3_nt: TGTGCCAGCAGCCCCCGTGTGAGCGGGCCGAAATCCTACGAGCAGTACTTC
cdr3_aa: CASSPRVSGPKSYEQYF

d_call: .
v_call: TRBV6-7
j_call: TRBJ2-2
clone_size: .
cdr3_nt: TGTGCCAGCATCCCTACTGGTTGGGAGACCACCGGGGAGCTGTTTTTT
cdr3_aa: CASIPTGWETTGELFF

d_call: .
v_call: TRBV27
j_call: TRBJ1-6
clone_size: .
cdr3_nt: TGTGCCAGCAGTTTCCGCATTATGAATTCACCCCTCCACTTT
cdr3_aa: CASSFRIMNSPLHF

d_call: TRBD2
v_call: TRBV7-2
j_call: TRBJ2-1
clone_size: once
cdr3_nt: TGTGCCAGCAGCCCGATACTAGCGGGGGGTGAAGAGCAGTTCTTC
cdr3_aa: CASSPILAGGEEQFF

d_call: .
v_call: TRBV5-4
j_call: TRBJ2-2
clone_size: .
cdr3_nt: TGTGCCAGCAGCTTGAGGTTTGGGACCGGGGAGCTGTTTTTT
cdr3_aa: CASSLRFGTGELFF

d_call: .
v_call: TRBV11-3
j_call: TRBJ2-7
clone_size: .
cdr3_nt: TGTGCCAGCAGCTTAGAACGGAGCTCCTACGAGCAGTACTTC
cdr3_aa: CASSLERSSYEQYF

d_call: .
v_call: TRBV7-2
j_call: TRBJ2-7
clone_size: .
cdr3_nt: TGTGCCAGCAGCTTAGGTGGGGGCTACGAGCAGTACTTC
cdr3_aa: CASSLGGGYEQYF

d_call: TRBD1
v_call: TRBV5-4
j_call: TRBJ1-4
clone_size: .
cdr3_nt: TGTGCCAGCAGCCCTGGGGGACAGGGTAATGAAAAACTGTTTTTT
cdr3_aa: CASSPGGQGNEKLFF

d_call: .
v_call: TRBV6-2/TRBV6-3
j_call: TRBJ1-1
clone_size: .
cdr3_nt: TGTGCCAGCAGTTACGAGTGGCGTTGGATCATGAACACTGAAGCTTTCTTT
cdr3_aa: CASSYEWRWIMNTEAFF

d_call: TRBD1
v_call: TRBV6-1
j_call: TRBJ1-5
clone_size: .
cdr3_nt: TGTGCCAGCAGTACGGGACAGGGTGGTAGTCAGCCCCAGCATTTT
cdr3_aa: CASSTGQGGSQPQHF

d_call: .
v_call: TRBV20-1
j_call: TRBJ1-2
clone_size: hyperexpanded
cdr3_nt: TGCAGTGCTATCCCCCGGTACAGAGACTATGGCTACACCTTC
cdr3_aa: CSAIPRYRDYGYTF

d_call: TRBD2
v_call: TRBV7-6
j_call: TRBJ2-1
clone_size: .
cdr3_nt: TGTGCCAGCAGCCTCGAGCGGGGCCGTGAGCAGTTCTTC
cdr3_aa: CASSLERGREQFF

d_call: .
v_call: TRBV2
j_call: TRBJ1-5
clone_size: .
cdr3_nt: TGTGCCAGCGGTGGGCGTGACTCTGAGGAGCCCCAGCATTTT
cdr3_aa: CASGGRDSEEPQHF

d_call: TRBD1
v_call: TRBV6-5
j_call: TRBJ1-6
clone_size: .
cdr3_nt: TGTGCCAGCAGTTACATCGGCAGGGGGAATTCACCCCTCCACTTT
cdr3_aa: CASSYIGRGNSPLHF

d_call: .
v_call: TRBV28
j_call: TRBJ1-5
clone_size: few
cdr3_nt: TGTGCCAGCAACAGCCTCGGGGTTATAGACGGCAATCAGCCCCAGCATTTT
cdr3_aa: CASNSLGVIDGNQPQHF

d_call: .
v_call: TRBV20-1
j_call: TRBJ2-1
clone_size: .
cdr3_nt: TGCAGTGTCCCCGGGCTGGCGGGGCCCTACAATGAGCAGTTCTTC
cdr3_aa: CSVPGLAGPYNEQFF

d_call: .
v_call: TRBV30
j_call: TRBJ1-6
clone_size: .
cdr3_nt: TGTGCCTGTCTTGGGGCAGGGTGGAATTCACCCCTCCACTTT
cdr3_aa: CACLGAGWNSPLHF

d_call: TRBD1
v_call: TRBV6-1
j_call: TRBJ2-7
clone_size: .
cdr3_nt: TGTGCCAGCAGTCGGGACAGCCTCTACGAGCAGTACTTC
cdr3_aa: CASSRDSLYEQYF

d_call: .
v_call: TRBV28
j_call: TRBJ2-7
clone_size: few
cdr3_nt: TGTGCCAGCAGCGAATGGTACGGGACGGACTCATACGAGCAGTACTTC
cdr3_aa: CASSEWYGTDSYEQYF

d_call: .
v_call: TRBV6-2/TRBV6-3
j_call: TRBJ1-2
clone_size: few
cdr3_nt: TGTGCCAGCAGGGAACAGAACTATGGCTACACCTTC
cdr3_aa: CASREQNYGYTF

d_call: .
v_call: TRBV7-2
j_call: TRBJ2-2
clone_size: few
cdr3_nt: TGTGCCAGCAGAATGGAGGGGGCGGCCACCGGGGAGCTGTTTTTT
cdr3_aa: CASRMEGAATGELFF

d_call: .
v_call: TRBV19
j_call: TRBJ2-7
clone_size: few
cdr3_nt: TGTGCCAGTAGTACCGGGCTGGGGGCCTACGAGCAGTACTTC
cdr3_aa: CASSTGLGAYEQYF

d_call: .
v_call: TRBV6-5
j_call: TRBJ1-2
clone_size: few
cdr3_nt: TGTGCCAGCAGTTACGAGGCAGGATGGATCTATGGCTACACCTTC
cdr3_aa: CASSYEAGWIYGYTF